The present entry profiles one T cell receptor (beta chain) with its context. Its target is unknown. Samples from alopecia areata patients were lesional scalp punch biopsies and peripheral blood. Sorted out of PBMCs were CD4+ T cells and CD8+ T cells. Sequencing used cDNA as its template, made by extracting RNA and reverse transcribing it. Produced via immunoSEQ multiplex PCR; TCRdb's table is partial and in-frame only. The table shows 89,000 or so clones, with approximately 50% occurring only once. These data belong to a study of CD8+ T cells in alopecia areata. Findings of the study overall: Sharing of TCRs across patients appeared less clear than in mice, possibly for HLA-related reasons.

In germline, CDR1 is MGHRA, CDR2 YSYEKL. Trimming took off 2 bases at V and 6 bases at J, with 11 bases between the two ends. The CDR3 spans 13 residues. The TCR was taken from a human donor with alopecia areata. The rearrangement uses TRBV4-1 and TRBJ2-7; no clear D gene. The sequenced sample consisted of NKG2D-high CD8+ T cells sorted from blood. CDR3 DNA sequence: TGCGCCAGCAGCCAATTTCCGGCCGGCGAGCAGTACTTC. Encoded protein: CASSQFPAGEQYF.